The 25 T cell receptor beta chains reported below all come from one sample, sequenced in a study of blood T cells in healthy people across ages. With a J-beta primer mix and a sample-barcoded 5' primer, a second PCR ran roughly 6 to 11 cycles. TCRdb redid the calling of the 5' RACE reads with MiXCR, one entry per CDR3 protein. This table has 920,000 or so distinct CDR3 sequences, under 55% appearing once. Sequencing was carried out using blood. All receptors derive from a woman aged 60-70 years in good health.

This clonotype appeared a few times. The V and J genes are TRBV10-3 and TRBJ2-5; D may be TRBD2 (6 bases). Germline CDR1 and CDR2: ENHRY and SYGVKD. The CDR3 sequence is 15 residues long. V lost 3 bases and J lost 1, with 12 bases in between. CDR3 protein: CAISDAGRSQETQYF. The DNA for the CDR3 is TGTGCCATCAGTGATGCGGGACGGTCCCAAGAGACCCAGTACTTC.

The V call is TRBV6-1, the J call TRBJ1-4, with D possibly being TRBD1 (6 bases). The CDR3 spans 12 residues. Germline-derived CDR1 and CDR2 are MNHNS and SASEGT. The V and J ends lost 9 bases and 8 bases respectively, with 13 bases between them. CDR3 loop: CASWGALEKLFF. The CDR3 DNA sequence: TGTGCCAGTTGGGGGGCGCTGGAAAAACTGTTTTTT.

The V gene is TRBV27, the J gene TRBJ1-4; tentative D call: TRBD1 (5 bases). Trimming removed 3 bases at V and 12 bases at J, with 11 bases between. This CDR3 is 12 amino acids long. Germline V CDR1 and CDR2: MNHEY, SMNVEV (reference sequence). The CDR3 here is CASSFGTGQLFF. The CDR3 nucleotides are TGTGCCAGCAGTTTTGGGACGGGTCAACTGTTTTTT.

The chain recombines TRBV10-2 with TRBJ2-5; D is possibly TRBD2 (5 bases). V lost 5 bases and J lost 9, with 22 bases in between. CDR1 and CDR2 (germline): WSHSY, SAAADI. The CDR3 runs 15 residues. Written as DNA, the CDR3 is TGCGCCAGCAGTAGGACGTTCGATCCCTCGGAGGCCCAGTACTTC. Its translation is CASSRTFDPSEAQYF.

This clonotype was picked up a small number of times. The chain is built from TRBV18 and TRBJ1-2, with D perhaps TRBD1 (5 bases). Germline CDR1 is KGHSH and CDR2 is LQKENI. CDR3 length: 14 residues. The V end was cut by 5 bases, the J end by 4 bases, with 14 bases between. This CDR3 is CASSADSPGYGYTF. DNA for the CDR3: TGTGCCAGCTCAGCCGACAGCCCTGGCTATGGCTACACCTTC.

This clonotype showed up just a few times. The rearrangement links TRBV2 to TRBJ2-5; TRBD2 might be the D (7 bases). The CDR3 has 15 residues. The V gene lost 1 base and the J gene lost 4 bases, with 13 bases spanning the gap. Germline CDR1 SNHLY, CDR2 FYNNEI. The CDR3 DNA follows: TGTGCCAGCAGTGAAGGGTTAAGGGGGGGAGAGACCCAGTACTTC. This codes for CASSEGLRGGETQYF.

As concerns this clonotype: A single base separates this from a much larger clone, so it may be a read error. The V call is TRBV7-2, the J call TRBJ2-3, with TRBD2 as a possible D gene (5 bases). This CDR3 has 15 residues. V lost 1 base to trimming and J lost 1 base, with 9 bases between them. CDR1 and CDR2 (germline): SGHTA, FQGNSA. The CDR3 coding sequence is TGTGCCAGCAGCTTAGGGAGCGGCGGCACAGATACGCAGTATTTT. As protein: CASSLGSGGTDTQYF. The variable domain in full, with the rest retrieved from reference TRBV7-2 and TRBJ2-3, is GAGVSQSPSNKVTEKGKDVELRCDPISGHTALYWYRQSLGQGLEFLIYFQGNSAPDKSGLPSDRFSAERTGGSVSTLTIQRTQQEDSAVYLCASSLGSGGTDTQYFGPGTRLTVL.

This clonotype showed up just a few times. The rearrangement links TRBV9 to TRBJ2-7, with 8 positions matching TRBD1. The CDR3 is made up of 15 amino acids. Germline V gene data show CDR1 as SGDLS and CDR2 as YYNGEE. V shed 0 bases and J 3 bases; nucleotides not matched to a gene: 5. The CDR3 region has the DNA TGTGCCAGCAGCGTAGATCCAGGGGGCAGCTACGAGCAGTACTTC. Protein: CASSVDPGGSYEQYF. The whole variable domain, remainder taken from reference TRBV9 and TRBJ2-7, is DSGVTQTPKHLITATGQRVTLRCSPRSGDLSVYWYQQSLDQGLQFLIQYYNGEERAKGNILERFSAQQFPDLHSELNLSSLELGDSALYFCASSVDPGGSYEQYFGPGTRLTVT.

The CDR3 here is CASSRGGIYNEQFF. The CDR3, as DNA: TGTGCCAGCAGTCGAGGGGGGATATACAATGAGCAGTTCTTC. The rearrangement links TRBV11-3 to TRBJ2-1; D possibly matches TRBD1 or TRBD2 (6 bases each). Germline assignment: CDR1 SGHNT and CDR2 YENEEA. Trimming took off 6 bases at V and 4 bases at J, with 13 bases between the two ends. The CDR3 consists of 14 residues.

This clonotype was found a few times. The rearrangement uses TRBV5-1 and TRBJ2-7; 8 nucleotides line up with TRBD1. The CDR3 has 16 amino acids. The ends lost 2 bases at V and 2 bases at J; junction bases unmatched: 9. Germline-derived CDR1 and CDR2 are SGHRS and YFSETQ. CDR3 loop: CASSFSPGQDTYEQYF. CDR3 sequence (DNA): TGCGCCAGCAGCTTTTCCCCGGGACAGGATACCTACGAGCAGTACTTC.

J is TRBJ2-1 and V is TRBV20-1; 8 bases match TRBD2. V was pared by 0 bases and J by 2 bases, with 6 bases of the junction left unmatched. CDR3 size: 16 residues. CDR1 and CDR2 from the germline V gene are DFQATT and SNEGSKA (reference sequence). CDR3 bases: TGCAGTGCTAGAGACGGGGCTAGCGGGCCCTACAATGAGCAGTTCTTC. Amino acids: CSARDGASGPYNEQFF.

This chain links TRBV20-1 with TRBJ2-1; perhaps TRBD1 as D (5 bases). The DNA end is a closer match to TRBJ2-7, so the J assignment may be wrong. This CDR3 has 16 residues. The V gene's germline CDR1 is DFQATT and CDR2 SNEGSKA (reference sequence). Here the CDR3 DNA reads TGCAGTGCTAGAGATACGGCAGGGATCGTACACAATGAGCAGTACTTC. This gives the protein CSARDTAGIVHNEQYF.

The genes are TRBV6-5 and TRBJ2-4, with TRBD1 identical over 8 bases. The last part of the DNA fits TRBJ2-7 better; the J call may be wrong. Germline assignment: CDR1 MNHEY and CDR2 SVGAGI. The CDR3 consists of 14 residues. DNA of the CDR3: TGTGCCAGCAGTCCAACAGGGGGGCTGGGCGAGCAGTACTTC. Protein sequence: CASSPTGGLGEQYF.

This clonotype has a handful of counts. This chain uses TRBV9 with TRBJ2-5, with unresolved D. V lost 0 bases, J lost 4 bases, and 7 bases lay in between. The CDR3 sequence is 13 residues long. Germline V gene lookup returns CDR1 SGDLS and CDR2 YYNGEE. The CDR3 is CASSVAGSETQYF. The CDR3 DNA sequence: TGTGCCAGCAGCGTAGCCGGGTCAGAGACCCAGTACTTC.

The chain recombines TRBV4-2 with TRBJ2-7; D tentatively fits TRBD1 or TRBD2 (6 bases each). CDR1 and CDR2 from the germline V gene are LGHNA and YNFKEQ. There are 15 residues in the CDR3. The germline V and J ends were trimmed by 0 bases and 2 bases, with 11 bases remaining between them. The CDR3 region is CASSQDWGATYEQYF. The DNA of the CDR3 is TGTGCCAGCAGCCAAGATTGGGGGGCCACCTACGAGCAGTACTTC.

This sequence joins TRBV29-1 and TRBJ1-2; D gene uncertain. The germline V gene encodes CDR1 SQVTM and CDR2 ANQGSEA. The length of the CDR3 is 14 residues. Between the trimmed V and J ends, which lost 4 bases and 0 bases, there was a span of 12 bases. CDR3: CSVVPTTANYGYTF. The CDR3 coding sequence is TGCAGCGTTGTTCCAACAACCGCTAACTATGGCTACACCTTC.

CDR3 bases: TGTGCCAGTAGTACTCGGACAAGCACAGATACGCAGTATTTT. As protein: CASSTRTSTDTQYF. V gene TRBV19 combines with J gene TRBJ2-3, with a weak D call TRBD1 (5 bases). This CDR3 is 14 amino acids long. V dropped 4 bases and J dropped 0 bases, with 8 bases sitting between them. Germline CDR1 LNHDA, CDR2 SQIVND (reference sequence).

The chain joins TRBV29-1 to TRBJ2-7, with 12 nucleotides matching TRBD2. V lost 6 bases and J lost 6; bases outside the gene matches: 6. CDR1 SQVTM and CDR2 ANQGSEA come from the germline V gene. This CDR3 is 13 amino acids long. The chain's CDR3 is CSVGGLAGCEQYF. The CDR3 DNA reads TGCAGCGTAGGAGGACTAGCGGGATGCGAGCAGTACTTC.

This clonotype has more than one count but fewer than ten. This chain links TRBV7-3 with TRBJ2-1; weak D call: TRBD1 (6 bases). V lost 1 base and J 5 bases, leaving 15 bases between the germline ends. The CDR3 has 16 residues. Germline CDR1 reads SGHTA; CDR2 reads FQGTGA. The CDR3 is CASSLRGGDFNNEQFF. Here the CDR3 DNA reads TGTGCCAGCAGCTTAAGAGGGGGAGACTTTAACAATGAGCAGTTCTTC.

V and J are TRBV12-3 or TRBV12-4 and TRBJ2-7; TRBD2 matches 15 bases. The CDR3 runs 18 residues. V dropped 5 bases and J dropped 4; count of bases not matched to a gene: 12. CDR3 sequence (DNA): TGTGCCAGCAGTGGGGGGACTAGCGGGAGGATGGTAGGGTACGAGCAGTACTTC. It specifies CASSGGTSGRMVGYEQYF.

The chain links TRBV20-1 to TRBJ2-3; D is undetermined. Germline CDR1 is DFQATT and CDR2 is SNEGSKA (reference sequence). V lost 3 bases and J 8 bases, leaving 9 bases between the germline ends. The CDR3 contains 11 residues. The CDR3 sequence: CSASRSGTQYF. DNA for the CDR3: TGCAGTGCTAGTAGGTCAGGTACGCAGTATTTT.

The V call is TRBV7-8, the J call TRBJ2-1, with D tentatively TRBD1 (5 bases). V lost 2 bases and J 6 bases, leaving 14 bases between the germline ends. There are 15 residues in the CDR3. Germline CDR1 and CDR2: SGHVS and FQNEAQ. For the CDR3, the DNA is TGTGCCAGCAGCTTAACCCCTGGACACATCAATGAGCAGTTCTTC. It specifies CASSLTPGHINEQFF.

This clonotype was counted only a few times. CDR3 coding DNA: TGTGCCATCAGCGCCCTGGACATTTACGAGCAGTACTTC. Translating it yields CAISALDIYEQYF. V is TRBV10-3 and J is TRBJ2-7, with D possibly being TRBD1 (5 bases). The length of the CDR3 is 13 residues. Trimming cost V 6 bases and J 4 bases, with 13 bases left between them. Germline values: CDR1 ENHRY, CDR2 SYGVKD.

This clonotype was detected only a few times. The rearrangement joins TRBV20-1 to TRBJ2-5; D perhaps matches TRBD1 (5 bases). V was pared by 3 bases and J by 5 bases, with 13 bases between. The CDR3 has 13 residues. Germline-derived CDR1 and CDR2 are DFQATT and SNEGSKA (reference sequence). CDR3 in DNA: TGCAGTGCTAGCCCCCACAACAGGGAGACCCAGTACTTC. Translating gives CSASPHNRETQYF.

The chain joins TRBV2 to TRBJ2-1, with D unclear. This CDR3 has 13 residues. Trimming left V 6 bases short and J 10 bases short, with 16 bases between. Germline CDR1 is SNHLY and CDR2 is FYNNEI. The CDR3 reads CASRDRPKTEQFF. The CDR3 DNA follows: TGTGCCAGCAGAGACCGCCCTAAGACCGAGCAGTTCTTC.